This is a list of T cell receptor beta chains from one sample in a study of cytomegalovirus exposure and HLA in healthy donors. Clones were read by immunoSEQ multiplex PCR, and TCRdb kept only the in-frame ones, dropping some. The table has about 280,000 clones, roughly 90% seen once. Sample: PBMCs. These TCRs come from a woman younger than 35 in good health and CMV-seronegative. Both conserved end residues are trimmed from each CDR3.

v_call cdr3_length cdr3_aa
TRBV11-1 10 ASSYQGPEQF
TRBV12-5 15 ASGLVRLGQGTNEQF
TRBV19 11 ASSRLPTDEQF
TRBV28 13 ASSFQDRDVGELF
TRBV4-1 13 ASSQDIRGADTQY
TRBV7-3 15 ASSPVSSGGGADTQY
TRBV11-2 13 ASSLGQGSWQPQH
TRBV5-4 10 ASSSSGFEQY
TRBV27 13 ASSLSLAGVDEQF
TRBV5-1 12 ASSLGVVRTGVR
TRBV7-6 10 ASSLRRGEAF
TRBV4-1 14 ASSHPGRRGGSPLH
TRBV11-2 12 ASSLARRPYEQY
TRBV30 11 AWGTGRDQPQH
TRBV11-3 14 ASSLGQGSFPQPQH
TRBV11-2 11 ASSLGDRGGYT
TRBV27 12 ASSRRGANEKLF
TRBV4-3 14 ASSQDLTVSNQPQH
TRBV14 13 ASSQSPDSLYEQY
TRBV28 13 ASILSLGAGQPQH
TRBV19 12 ASSTDRTYQPQH
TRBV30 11 AWAATSNYGYT
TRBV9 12 ASSPGGRQETQY
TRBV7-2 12 ASTQFQGVYGYT
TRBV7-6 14 ASRLTGGAAGGEQY
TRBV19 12 ASKSGTGGSPLH
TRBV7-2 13 ASSLAARGWHEQY
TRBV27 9 ASGSNQPQH
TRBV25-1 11 ASKSKGGYEQY
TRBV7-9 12 ASSLEGLADEQY
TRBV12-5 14 ASGSRTSGGSYEQY
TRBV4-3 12 ASSQEVAGDTQY
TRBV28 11 ASSPRLYNEQF
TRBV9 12 ASSADRLNTEAF
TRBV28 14 ASSLSGQGSNEKLF
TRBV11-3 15 ASSPPFRGRESGTQY
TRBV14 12 ASSLAGSLYGYT
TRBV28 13 ASSLHEGVGNTIY
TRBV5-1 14 ASSFIKGQGAYEQY
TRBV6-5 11 ASSYTRGYEQY
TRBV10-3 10 AISESREPQH
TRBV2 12 ATRLALSTDTQY
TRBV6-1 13 ASSVSDRGQSPLH
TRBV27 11 ASAGQFNEKLF
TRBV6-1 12 ASRPGQGDQPQH
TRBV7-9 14 ASSLALRGQQETQY
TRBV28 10 ASSAGGSEQY
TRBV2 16 ASSDGNSMSGRANEQF
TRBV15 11 ATSRDLQETQY
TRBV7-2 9 ASSPGETQY